These 32 T cell receptor beta chains originate from one sample sequenced in a study of blood T cell repertoires in COVID-19 (TCRdb year 2020). Library preparation was by the immunoSEQ multiplex PCR assay. Drawn from immuneACCESS, this table holds only the in-frame rearrangements with V and J called that TCRdb kept. Clones are partly lost; checked studies trace under half to an unresolved V gene and leave the rest unexplained. The table for this sample lists roughly 280,000 clones; around 86% of them were counted only once. 5.2% of the sample belongs to the ten largest clones. The sample consisted of peripheral blood. These receptors came from a woman between 55 and 75 years old with COVID-19, enrolled during active disease.

The chain joins TRBV11-2 to TRBJ2-7; 8 bases fit TRBD2. The trim removed 5 bases at V and 2 bases at J, leaving 5 bases unmatched. The CDR3 has 14 amino acids. CDR1 and CDR2 (germline): SGHAT, FQNNGV. Written as DNA, the CDR3 is TGTGCCAGCAGCCTGGGACTAGTTACCTACGAGCAGTACTTC. This encodes CASSLGLVTYEQYF.

J is TRBJ2-7 and V is TRBV27, with 9 bases aligning to TRBD2. After removal of 2 bases from V and 2 bases from J, the junction contained 4 bases not matched to a gene. Germline V gives CDR1 MNHEY, CDR2 SMNVEV (reference sequence). The CDR3 contains 15 residues. CDR3 coding DNA: TGTGCCAGCAGTTTAGTAGCGGGAGCTCCCTACGAGCAGTACTTC. It codes for CASSLVAGAPYEQYF.

The chain is built from TRBV28 and TRBJ2-3; possibly TRBD1 for D (6 bases). This CDR3 region has 14 residues. Deletions cut 6 bases from V and 7 bases from J, with 17 bases between. The germline V gene encodes CDR1 MDHEN and CDR2 SYDVKM. The CDR3 reads CASRYTFQGNTQYF. The CDR3 DNA follows: TGTGCCAGCAGATACACCTTCCAGGGGAATACGCAGTATTTT.

The chain recombines TRBV4-3 with TRBJ1-2, with D perhaps TRBD1 (6 bases). V was trimmed by 2 bases and J by 0 bases, leaving 13 bases between them. CDR1 is LGHNA, CDR2 YSLEER, per germline. The CDR3 is made up of 16 amino acids. The CDR3 DNA reads as TGCGCCAGCAGCCAACATGACAGGCGGGCTAACTATGGCTACACCTTC. This gives the protein CASSQHDRRANYGYTF.

The chain has TRBV28 and TRBJ1-5, with TRBD1 matching 10 bases. V gave up 9 bases and J gave up 1 base; unmatched junction bases: 3. The CDR3 is made up of 14 amino acids. Germline-derived CDR1 and CDR2 are MDHEN and SYDVKM. The CDR3 region has the DNA TGTGCCAGTTTGGACAGGGGGAGCAATCAGCCCCAGCATTTT. Translation: CASLDRGSNQPQHF.

This clone was seen more than once but under ten times. The rearrangement joins TRBV2 to TRBJ1-5; a possible D gene is TRBD1 (6 bases). The germline V gene encodes CDR1 SNHLY and CDR2 FYNNEI. CDR3 length: 18 amino acids. V dropped 4 bases and J dropped 4 bases, with 23 bases sitting between them. In DNA, the CDR3 is TGTGCCAGCAGTGCTTATAGGGGGGGGCTGGGTAGTAATCAGCCCCAGCATTTT. Translated, it gives CASSAYRGGLGSNQPQHF.

The chain carries TRBV7-9 and TRBJ1-6, with TRBD1 matching 8 bases. The V gene's germline CDR1 is SEHNR and CDR2 FQNEAQ (reference sequence). V shed 3 bases, J shed 7 bases, and the junction held 2 bases outside the gene matches. The CDR3 runs 14 residues. CDR3 bases: TGTGCCAGCAGCTTTCCAGGGGGCAATTCACCCCTCCACTTT. Protein product: CASSFPGGNSPLHF.

V and J are TRBV18 and TRBJ2-5; no clear D gene. The CDR3 loop spans 14 amino acids. The ends were cut back, 0 bases at V and 2 bases at J, with 7 bases in the middle. Germline V gene sequence: CDR1 KGHSH, CDR2 LQKENI. DNA for the CDR3: TGTGCCAGCTCACCACCGAATAGTCAAGAGACCCAGTACTTC. Translation gives CASSPPNSQETQYF.

V gene TRBV9 combines with J gene TRBJ2-1; 8 bases map to TRBD1. Germline V lookup: CDR1 SGDLS, CDR2 YYNGEE. The CDR3 extends over 17 amino acids. Trimming cost V 4 bases and J 1 base; bases outside gene matches: 10. This CDR3 reads CASSPEGQGKSYNEQFF. CDR3 bases: TGTGCCAGCAGCCCAGAAGGACAGGGAAAATCCTACAATGAGCAGTTCTTC. Drawing the rest from reference TRBV9 and TRBJ2-1, the complete variable domain is DSGVTQTPKHLITATGQRVTLRCSPRSGDLSVYWYQQSLDQGLQFLIQYYNGEERAKGNILERFSAQQFPDLHSELNLSSLELGDSALYFCASSPEGQGKSYNEQFFGPGTRLTVL.

This clone was seen a few times. V gene TRBV30 combines with J gene TRBJ2-2; 7 nucleotides match TRBD2. The germline V gene encodes CDR1 GTSNPN and CDR2 SVGIG (reference sequence). The CDR3 is 16 amino acids. The V and J ends lost 3 bases and 5 bases, in that order; junction bases with no gene match: 12. The CDR3 spells CAWRARASGGTGELFF. The CDR3 DNA reads TGTGCCTGGAGAGCCAGGGCTAGCGGAGGTACCGGGGAGCTGTTTTTT.

Ten or more counts support this clone. This chain links TRBV6-5 with TRBJ2-7, with 12 bases lining up with TRBD2. J was trimmed by 4 bases and V by 9 bases; bases with no gene match: 7. The germline gives CDR1 MNHEY, CDR2 SVGAGI. The CDR3 loop spans 14 amino acids. The DNA of the CDR3 is TGTGCCAGTATTAGGACTAGCGGGAAGTACGAGCAGTACTTC. This encodes CASIRTSGKYEQYF.

This clone was seen many times. The V and J genes are TRBV7-9 and TRBJ1-1, with no clear D. CDR1 SEHNR and CDR2 FQNEAQ come from the germline V gene (reference sequence). This CDR3 contains 14 residues. V lost 1 base to trimming and J lost 0 bases, with 6 bases between them. CDR3 in amino acids: CASSLGQMNTEAFF. The DNA of the CDR3 is TGTGCCAGCAGCTTAGGTCAGATGAACACTGAAGCTTTCTTT.

V is TRBV28 and J is TRBJ1-1; maybe TRBD1 (5 bases). The V and J ends lost 3 bases and 5 bases respectively, with 16 bases between them. Germline V gene sequence: CDR1 MDHEN, CDR2 SYDVKM. This CDR3 comprises 15 residues. The CDR3, as DNA: TGTGCCAGCAGTTTGCCGGGGGGAATTGAGACTGAAGCTTTCTTT. Its protein product is CASSLPGGIETEAFF. Supplemented by reference TRBV28 and TRBJ1-1, the full variable domain reads DVKVTQSSRYLVKRTGEKVFLECVQDMDHENMFWYRQDPGLGLRLIYFSYDVKMKEKGDIPEGYSVSREKKERFSLILESASTNQTSMYLCASSLPGGIETEAFFGQGTRLTVV.

In this sample, this clone turned up once. The chain couples TRBV28 to TRBJ1-2; no clear D gene. Trimming cost V 6 bases and J 6 bases, with 14 bases left between them. The CDR3 runs to 13 residues. Germline CDR1 reads MDHEN; CDR2 reads SYDVKM. This CDR3 reads CASSSGSGDGYTF. The CDR3 coding sequence is TGTGCCAGCAGCAGCGGTTCGGGAGATGGCTACACCTTC.

The chain uses TRBV9 and TRBJ2-1; TRBD2 matches 10 bases. V shed 0 bases and J 5 bases; nucleotides not matched to a gene: 8. Germline lookup yields CDR1 SGDLS and CDR2 YYNGEE. The CDR3 runs 17 residues. The CDR3 region is CASSVGGRLAGHNEQFF. The CDR3 DNA sequence: TGTGCCAGCAGCGTAGGCGGCCGACTAGCGGGTCACAATGAGCAGTTCTTC.

The chain recombines TRBV19 with TRBJ2-4; TRBD1 is a possible D gene (5 bases). V lost 5 bases, J lost 15 bases, and 11 bases lay in between. This CDR3 has 10 amino acids. CDR1 is LNHDA, CDR2 SQIVND, per germline (reference sequence). The CDR3 DNA follows: TGTGCCAGTAGTCAGGACATTTGGTACTTC. It encodes CASSQDIWYF. Based on the CDR3 plus reference TRBV19 and TRBJ2-4, the full variable domain is DGGITQSPKYLFRKEGQNVTLSCEQNLNHDAMYWYRQDPGQGLRLIYYSQIVNDFQKGDIAEGYSVSREKKESFPLTVTSAQKNPTAFYLCASSQDIWYFGAGTRLSVL.

The chain carries TRBV18 and TRBJ1-4; the D gene is possibly TRBD1 (5 bases). Trimming left V 5 bases short and J 1 base short, with 11 bases between. This CDR3 region has 15 residues. Germline loops: CDR1 KGHSH, CDR2 LQKENI. The CDR3 DNA follows: TGTGCCAGCTCATCGCTGACAGAAACTAATGAAAAACTGTTTTTT. It codes for CASSSLTETNEKLFF.

The J gene is TRBJ2-2, the V gene TRBV30; no definite D call. The V gene lost 0 bases and the J gene lost 1 base, with 6 bases spanning the gap. The germline V gene has CDR1 GTSNPN and CDR2 SVGIG (reference sequence). The CDR3 loop spans 14 amino acids. The CDR3 here is CAWSVVQNTGELFF. CDR3 in DNA: TGTGCCTGGAGTGTAGTACAGAACACCGGGGAGCTGTTTTTT.

The chain is built from TRBV15 and TRBJ2-7, with a tentative D call TRBD2 (7 bases). The V gene's germline CDR1 is LNHNV and CDR2 YYDKDF (reference sequence). The CDR3 is 14 amino acids. Trimming removed 6 bases at V and 0 bases at J, with 12 bases between. CDR3 nucleotides: TGTGCCACCAGGCCGGGGGGCCGCTCCTACGAGCAGTACTTC. Encoded protein: CATRPGGRSYEQYF.

The chain is built from TRBV28 and TRBJ1-2; 7 bases match TRBD1. Trimming removed 6 bases from V and 4 bases from J; junction bases left unmatched: 5. Per the germline V gene, CDR1 is MDHEN and CDR2 is SYDVKM. The CDR3 sequence is 13 residues long. CDR3 region: CASSQQGPYGYTF. CDR3 DNA sequence: TGTGCCAGCAGCCAACAGGGGCCCTATGGCTACACCTTC.

The chain combines TRBV18 with TRBJ1-2; D is unclear. V lost 2 bases, J lost 8 bases, and 12 bases lay in between. The CDR3 consists of 13 residues. Germline V gene lookup returns CDR1 KGHSH and CDR2 LQKENI. This CDR3 is CASSPTELRGYTF. The DNA for the CDR3 is TGTGCCAGCTCACCAACAGAGCTAAGGGGCTACACCTTC.

This clone was counted only a few times. The J gene is TRBJ2-7, the V gene TRBV7-3, with D possibly being TRBD1 (5 bases). Deletions cut 5 bases from V and 0 bases from J, with 11 bases between. Germline loops: CDR1 SGHTA, CDR2 FQGTGA. CDR3 size: 14 residues. Here the CDR3 reads CASSPQGNSYEQYF. The CDR3 nucleotides are TGTGCCAGCAGCCCTCAGGGAAACTCCTACGAGCAGTACTTC. The complete variable domain, with remaining parts taken from reference TRBV7-3 and TRBJ2-7, reads GAGVSQTPSNKVTEKGKYVELRCDPISGHTALYWYRQSLGQGPEFLIYFQGTGAADDSGLPNDRFFAVRPEGSVSTLKIQRTERGDSAVYLCASSPQGNSYEQYFGPGTRLTVT.

The chain joins TRBV5-1 to TRBJ1-5; the match to TRBD1 covers 7 bases. Trimming removed 0 bases from V and 4 bases from J; junction bases left unmatched: 4. Germline V gene sequence: CDR1 SGHRS, CDR2 YFSETQ. The CDR3 length is 15 residues. As DNA, the CDR3 is TGCGCCAGCAGCTTGGGACAGGGCACGAATCAGCCCCAGCATTTT. It translates to CASSLGQGTNQPQHF.

The V and J genes are TRBV7-2 and TRBJ2-1, with TRBD2 identical over 8 bases. CDR1 SGHTA and CDR2 FQGNSA come from the germline V gene. The junction had 3 bases not matched to a gene; V was cut back by 0 bases and J by 2 bases. This CDR3 comprises 16 residues. This CDR3 reads CASSLAFSGAYNEQFF. The CDR3 nucleotides read TGTGCCAGCAGCTTAGCATTTAGCGGGGCCTACAATGAGCAGTTCTTC.

A single count supports this clone. The chain carries TRBV13 and TRBJ2-1, with 7 positions matching TRBD2. The CDR3 sequence is 15 residues long. V shed 4 bases and J 5 bases; nucleotides not matched to a gene: 8. Germline V gene lookup returns CDR1 PRHDT and CDR2 FYEKMQ (reference sequence). The CDR3 spells CASSSPGLPNNEQFF. The CDR3 DNA is TGTGCCAGCAGCTCACCGGGACTACCGAACAATGAGCAGTTCTTC.

V usage is TRBV11-3 and J usage is TRBJ2-7; TRBD1 is a possible D gene (6 bases). Germline CDR1 is SGHNT and CDR2 is YENEEA. The CDR3 has 14 residues. Trimming shortened V by 2 bases and J by 3 bases, and 11 bases separated the two germline ends. The CDR3 DNA follows: TGTGCCAGCAGCTTATTCCCGGACAGCTACGAGCAGTACTTC. Amino acid sequence: CASSLFPDSYEQYF.

V and J are TRBV14 and TRBJ2-5; D may be TRBD2 (6 bases). CDR1 is SGHDN and CDR2 is FVKESK in the germline V gene. V lost 4 bases to trimming and J lost 2 bases, with 11 bases between them. The CDR3 extends over 14 amino acids. CDR3 loop: CASSLDYQQETQYF. The CDR3 nucleotides read TGTGCCAGCAGCCTGGACTACCAACAAGAGACCCAGTACTTC.

This sequence joins TRBV3-1 (or the pseudogene TRBV3-2) and TRBJ2-5; 7 positions match TRBD1. This CDR3 is 15 amino acids long. Per the germline V gene, CDR1 is LGHDT and CDR2 is YNNKEL (reference sequence). J gave up 0 bases and V 4 bases, and 5 bases lay outside the gene matches. The CDR3 sequence: CASSLPGQHQETQYF. The CDR3 coding sequence is TGTGCCAGCAGCCTACCGGGACAGCACCAAGAGACCCAGTACTTC.

The chain links TRBV27 to TRBJ1-5; 9 bases line up with TRBD1. With V trimmed by 7 bases and J by 4 bases, 8 bases remained unmatched. There are 15 residues in the CDR3. Looked up from germline, CDR1 is MNHEY and CDR2 is SMNVEV (reference sequence). This CDR3 is CASTKLGTGNQPQHF. The CDR3 DNA follows: TGTGCCAGCACAAAACTCGGGACAGGGAATCAGCCCCAGCATTTT.

A single count supports this clone. The rearrangement joins TRBV2 to TRBJ2-1, with D uncertain. The germline V gene has CDR1 SNHLY and CDR2 FYNNEI. V was clipped by 4 bases and J by 4 bases, with 14 bases between them. The CDR3 runs 15 residues. The CDR3 loop reads CASSVGSPRYNEQFF. CDR3 in DNA: TGTGCCAGCAGTGTCGGGTCCCCCCGGTACAATGAGCAGTTCTTC.

The rearrangement joins TRBV5-1 to TRBJ2-1; 10 positions match TRBD2. The CDR3 runs to 14 residues. Germline V gene lookup returns CDR1 SGHRS and CDR2 YFSETQ. J was trimmed by 6 bases and V by 4 bases; bases with no gene match: 4. The CDR3 DNA sequence: TGCGCCAGCAGCGTTAGCGGGAGGAGCAATGAGCAGTTCTTC. It codes for CASSVSGRSNEQFF.

The rearrangement uses TRBV29-1 and TRBJ2-3; D is perhaps TRBD2 (6 bases). V was cut by 2 bases and J by 3 bases, with 9 bases left in between. This CDR3 comprises 13 residues. Looked up from germline, CDR1 is SQVTM and CDR2 is ANQGSEA. The DNA for the CDR3 is TGCAGCGTTGAACCGGGAGAGACAGATACGCAGTATTTT. Protein product: CSVEPGETDTQYF.